This T cell receptor beta chain was sequenced during a study of identical twins. Every sampled donor was Caucasian and healthy. V lost 3 bases, J lost 3 bases, and 13 bases lay in between. Per germline, CDR1 KGHDR and CDR2 SFDVKD. The CDR3 runs 15 residues. MiXCR was run by TCRdb on the 5' RACE reads, yielding one entry per CDR3 protein. The sample consists of 510,000 or so distinct CDR3 sequences, approximately 14% of them appearing once. This clonotype was picked up a small number of times. A further study also used this sample, focusing on yellow fever vaccine responses in identical twins.

Sequenced sample: CD4+ T cells sorted from blood. The source of this sequence is a woman between 18 and 29 years old in good health. The chain employs TRBV24-1 and TRBJ2-5; the D gene is possibly TRBD2 (5 bases). In DNA form, the CDR3 reads TGTGCCACCAGTGATCTTAGCGATCGGAAAGAGACCCAGTACTTC. Its translation is CATSDLSDRKETQYF.